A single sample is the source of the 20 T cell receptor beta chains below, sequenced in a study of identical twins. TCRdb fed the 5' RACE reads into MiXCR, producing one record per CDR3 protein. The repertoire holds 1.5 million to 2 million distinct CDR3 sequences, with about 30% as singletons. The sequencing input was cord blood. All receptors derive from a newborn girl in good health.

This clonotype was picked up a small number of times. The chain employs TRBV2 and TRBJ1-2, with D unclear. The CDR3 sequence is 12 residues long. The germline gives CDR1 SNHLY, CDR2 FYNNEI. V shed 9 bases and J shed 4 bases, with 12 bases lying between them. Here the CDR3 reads CASADELYGYTF. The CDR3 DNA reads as TGTGCCAGTGCGGACGAGCTCTATGGCTACACCTTC.

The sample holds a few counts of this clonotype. CDR3 coding DNA: TGTGCCAGCAGCCCCAACGCGGGGGGAGGACCCCAGCATTTT. It codes for CASSPNAGGGPQHF. The chain joins TRBV3-1 to TRBJ1-5, with D possibly being TRBD1 (5 bases). V was shortened by 4 bases and J by 10 bases, with 17 bases between the two germline ends. Germline V gene sequence: CDR1 LGHDT, CDR2 YNNKEL (reference sequence). This CDR3 has 14 amino acids.

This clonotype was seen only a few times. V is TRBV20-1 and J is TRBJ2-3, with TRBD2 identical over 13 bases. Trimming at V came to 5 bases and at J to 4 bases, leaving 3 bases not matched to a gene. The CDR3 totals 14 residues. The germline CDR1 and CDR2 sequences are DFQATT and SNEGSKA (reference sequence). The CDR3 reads CSAWTSGGPDTQYF. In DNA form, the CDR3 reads TGCAGTGCTTGGACTAGCGGGGGCCCAGATACGCAGTATTTT.

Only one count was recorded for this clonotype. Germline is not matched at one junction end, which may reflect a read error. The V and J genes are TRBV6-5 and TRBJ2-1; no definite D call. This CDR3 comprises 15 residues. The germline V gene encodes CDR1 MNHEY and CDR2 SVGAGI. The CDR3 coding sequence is TGTGCCAGCAGTTACGGCGGTAACTCCTACAATGAGCAGTTATTC. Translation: CASSYGGNSYNEQLF.

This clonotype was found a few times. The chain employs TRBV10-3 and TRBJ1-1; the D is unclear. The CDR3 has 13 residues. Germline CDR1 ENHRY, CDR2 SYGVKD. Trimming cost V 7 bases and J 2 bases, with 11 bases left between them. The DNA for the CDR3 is TGTGCCATCACAAAACAGAAAAACACTGAAGCTTTCTTT. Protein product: CAITKQKNTEAFF.

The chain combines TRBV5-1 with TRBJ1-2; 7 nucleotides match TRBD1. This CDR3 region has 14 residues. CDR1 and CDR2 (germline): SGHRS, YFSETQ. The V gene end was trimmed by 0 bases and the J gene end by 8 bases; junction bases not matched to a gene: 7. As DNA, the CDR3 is TGCGCCAGCAGCTTGGGACAGGGAGGAATAGGCTACACCTTC. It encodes CASSLGQGGIGYTF.

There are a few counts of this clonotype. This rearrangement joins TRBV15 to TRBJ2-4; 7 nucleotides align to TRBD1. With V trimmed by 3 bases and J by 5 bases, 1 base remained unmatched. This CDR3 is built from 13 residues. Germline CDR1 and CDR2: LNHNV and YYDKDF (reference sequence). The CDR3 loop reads CATSRDRQNIQYF. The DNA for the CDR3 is TGTGCCACCAGCAGGGACAGGCAAAACATTCAGTACTTC.

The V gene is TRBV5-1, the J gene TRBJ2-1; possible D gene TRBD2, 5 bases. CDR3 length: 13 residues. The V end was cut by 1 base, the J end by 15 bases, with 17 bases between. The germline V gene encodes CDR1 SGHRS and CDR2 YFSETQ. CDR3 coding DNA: TGCGCCAGCAGCTTGATAATTCCCGGACTTTCGTTCTTC. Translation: CASSLIIPGLSFF.

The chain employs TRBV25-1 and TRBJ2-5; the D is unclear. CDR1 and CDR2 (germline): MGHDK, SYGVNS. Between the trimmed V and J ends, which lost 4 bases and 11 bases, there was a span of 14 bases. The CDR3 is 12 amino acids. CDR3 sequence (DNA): TGTGCCAGCAGTGTTTTATACAATGAGCAGTACTTC. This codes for CASSVLYNEQYF.

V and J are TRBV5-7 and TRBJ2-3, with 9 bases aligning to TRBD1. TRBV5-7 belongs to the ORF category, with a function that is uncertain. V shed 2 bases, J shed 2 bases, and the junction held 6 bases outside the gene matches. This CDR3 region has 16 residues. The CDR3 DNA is TGTGCCAGCAGCTTTATACAGGGGGCCTCCACAGATACGCAGTATTTT. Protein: CASSFIQGASTDTQYF.

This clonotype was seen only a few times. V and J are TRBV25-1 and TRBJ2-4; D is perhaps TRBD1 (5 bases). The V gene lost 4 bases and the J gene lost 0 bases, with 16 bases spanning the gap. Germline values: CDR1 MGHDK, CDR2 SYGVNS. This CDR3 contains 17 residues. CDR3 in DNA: TGTGCCAGCAGTGGCCAGGGCTGGGGTCGAGCCAAAAACATTCAGTACTTC. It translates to CASSGQGWGRAKNIQYF. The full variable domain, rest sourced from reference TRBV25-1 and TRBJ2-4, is EADIYQTPRYLVIGTGKKITLECSQTMGHDKMYWYQQDPGMELHLIHYSYGVNSTEKGDLSSESTVSRIRTEHFPLTLESARPSHTSQYLCASSGQGWGRAKNIQYFGAGTRLSVL.

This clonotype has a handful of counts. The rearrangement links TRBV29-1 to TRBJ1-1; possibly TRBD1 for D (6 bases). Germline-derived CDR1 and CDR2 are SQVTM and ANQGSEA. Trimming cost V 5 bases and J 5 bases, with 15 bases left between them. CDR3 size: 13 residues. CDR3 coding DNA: TGCAGCGTTCCGAAGGGGGGGGGAACTGAAGCTTTCTTT. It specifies CSVPKGGGTEAFF.

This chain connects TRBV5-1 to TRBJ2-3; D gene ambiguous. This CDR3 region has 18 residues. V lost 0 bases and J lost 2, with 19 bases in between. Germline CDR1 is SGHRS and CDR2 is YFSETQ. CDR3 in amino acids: CASSLEYMSGGNTDTQYF. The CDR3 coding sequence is TGCGCCAGCAGCTTGGAATATATGTCGGGCGGTAACACAGATACGCAGTATTTT.

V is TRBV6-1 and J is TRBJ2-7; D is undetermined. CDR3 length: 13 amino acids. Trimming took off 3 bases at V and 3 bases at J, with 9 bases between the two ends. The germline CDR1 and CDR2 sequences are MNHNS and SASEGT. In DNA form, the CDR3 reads TGTGCCAGCAGTGACGGCGGCCTCTACGAGCAGTACTTC. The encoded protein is CASSDGGLYEQYF.

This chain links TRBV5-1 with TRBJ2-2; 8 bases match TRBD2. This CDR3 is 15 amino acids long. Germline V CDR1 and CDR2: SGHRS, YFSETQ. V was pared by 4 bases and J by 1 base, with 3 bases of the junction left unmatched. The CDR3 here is CASSNAGGNTGELFF. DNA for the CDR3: TGCGCCAGCAGCAACGCGGGGGGGAACACCGGGGAGCTGTTTTTT.

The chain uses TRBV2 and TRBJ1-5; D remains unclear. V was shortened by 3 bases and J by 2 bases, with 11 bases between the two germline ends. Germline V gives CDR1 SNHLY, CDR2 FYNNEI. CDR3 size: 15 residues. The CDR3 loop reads CASSEVGLGNQPQHF. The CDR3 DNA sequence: TGTGCCAGCAGTGAGGTGGGGTTAGGCAATCAGCCCCAGCATTTT.

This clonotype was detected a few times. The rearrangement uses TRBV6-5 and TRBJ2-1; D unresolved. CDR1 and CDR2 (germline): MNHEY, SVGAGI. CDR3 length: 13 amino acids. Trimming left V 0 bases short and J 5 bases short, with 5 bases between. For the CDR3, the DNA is TGTGCCAGCAGTTACTCGACGGACAATGAGCAGTTCTTC. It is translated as CASSYSTDNEQFF.

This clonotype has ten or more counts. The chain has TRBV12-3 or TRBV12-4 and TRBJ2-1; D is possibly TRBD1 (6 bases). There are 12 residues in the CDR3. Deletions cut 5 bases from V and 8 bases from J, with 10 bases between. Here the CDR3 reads CASSPDRHEQFF. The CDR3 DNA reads TGTGCCAGCAGTCCTGACAGGCATGAGCAGTTCTTC.

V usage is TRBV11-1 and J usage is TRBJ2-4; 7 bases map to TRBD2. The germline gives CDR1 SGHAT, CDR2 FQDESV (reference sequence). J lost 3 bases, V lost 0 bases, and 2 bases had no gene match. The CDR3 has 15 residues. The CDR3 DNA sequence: TGTGCCAGCAGCTTAGCCGGGACTATCAAAAACATTCAGTACTTC. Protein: CASSLAGTIKNIQYF.

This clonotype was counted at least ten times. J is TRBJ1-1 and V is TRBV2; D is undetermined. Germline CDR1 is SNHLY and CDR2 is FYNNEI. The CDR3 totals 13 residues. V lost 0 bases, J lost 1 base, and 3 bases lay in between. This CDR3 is CASSEAGNTEAFF. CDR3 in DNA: TGTGCCAGCAGTGAAGCGGGGAACACTGAAGCTTTCTTT. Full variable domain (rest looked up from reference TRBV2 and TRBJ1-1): EPEVTQTPSHQVTQMGQEVILRCVPISNHLYFYWYRQILGQKVEFLVSFYNNEISEKSEIFDDQFSVERPDGSNFTLKIRSTKLEDSAMYFCASSEAGNTEAFFGQGTRLTVV.